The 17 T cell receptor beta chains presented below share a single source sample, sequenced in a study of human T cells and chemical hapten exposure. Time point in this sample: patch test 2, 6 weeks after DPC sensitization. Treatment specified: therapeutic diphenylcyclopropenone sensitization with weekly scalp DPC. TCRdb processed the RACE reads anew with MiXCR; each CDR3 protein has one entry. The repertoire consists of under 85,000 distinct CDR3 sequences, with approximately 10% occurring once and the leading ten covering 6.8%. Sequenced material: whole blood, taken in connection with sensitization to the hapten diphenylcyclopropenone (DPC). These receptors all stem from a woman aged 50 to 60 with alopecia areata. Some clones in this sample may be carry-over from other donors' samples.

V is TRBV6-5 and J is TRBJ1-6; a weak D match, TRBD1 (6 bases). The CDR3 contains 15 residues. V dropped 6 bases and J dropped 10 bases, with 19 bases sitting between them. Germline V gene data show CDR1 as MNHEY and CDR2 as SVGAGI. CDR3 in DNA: TGTGCCAGCAGCTCCACAGGGAGGGGGATATCACCCCTCCACTTT. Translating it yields CASSSTGRGISPLHF.

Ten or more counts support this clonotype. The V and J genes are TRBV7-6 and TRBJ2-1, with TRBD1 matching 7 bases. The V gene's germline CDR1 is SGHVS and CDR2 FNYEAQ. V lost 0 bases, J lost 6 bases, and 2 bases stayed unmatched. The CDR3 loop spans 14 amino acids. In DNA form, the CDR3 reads TGTGCCAGCAGCTTAGCAGGGACAGTCAATGAGCAGTTCTTC. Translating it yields CASSLAGTVNEQFF.

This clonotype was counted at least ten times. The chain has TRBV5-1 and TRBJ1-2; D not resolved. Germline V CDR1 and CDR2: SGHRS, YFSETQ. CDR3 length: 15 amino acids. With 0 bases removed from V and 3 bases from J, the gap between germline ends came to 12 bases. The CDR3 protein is CASSLAVRSDYGYTF. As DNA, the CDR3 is TGCGCCAGCAGCTTGGCCGTCAGGTCGGACTATGGCTACACCTTC.

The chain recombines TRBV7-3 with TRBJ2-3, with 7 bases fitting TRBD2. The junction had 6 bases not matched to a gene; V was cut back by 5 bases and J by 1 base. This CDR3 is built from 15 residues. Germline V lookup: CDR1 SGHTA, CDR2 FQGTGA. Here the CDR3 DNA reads TGTGCCAGCAGCCCGTTGGGGAGGGGCACAGATACGCAGTATTTT. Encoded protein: CASSPLGRGTDTQYF.

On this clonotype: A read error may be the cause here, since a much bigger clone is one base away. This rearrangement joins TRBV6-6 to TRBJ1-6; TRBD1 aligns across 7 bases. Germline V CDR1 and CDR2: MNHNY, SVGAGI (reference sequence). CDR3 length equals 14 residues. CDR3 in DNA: TGTGCCAGCACCACGACAGGGCCGGATTCATCCCTCCACTTT. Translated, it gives CASTTTGPDSSLHF.

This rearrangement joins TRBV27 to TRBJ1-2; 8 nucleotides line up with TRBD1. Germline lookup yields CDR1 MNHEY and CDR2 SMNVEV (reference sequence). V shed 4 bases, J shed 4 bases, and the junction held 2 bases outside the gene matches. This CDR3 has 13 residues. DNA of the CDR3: TGTGCCAGCAGTTATACAGGGGGCTATGGCTACACCTTC. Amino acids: CASSYTGGYGYTF.

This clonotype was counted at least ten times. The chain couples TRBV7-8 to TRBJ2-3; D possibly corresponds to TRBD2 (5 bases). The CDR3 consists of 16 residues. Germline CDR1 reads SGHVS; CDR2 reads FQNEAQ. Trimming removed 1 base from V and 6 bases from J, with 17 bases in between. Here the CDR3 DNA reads TGTGCCAGCAGCTTAGGGGTAGCGTTGGATGTTGATACGCAGTATTTT. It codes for CASSLGVALDVDTQYF.

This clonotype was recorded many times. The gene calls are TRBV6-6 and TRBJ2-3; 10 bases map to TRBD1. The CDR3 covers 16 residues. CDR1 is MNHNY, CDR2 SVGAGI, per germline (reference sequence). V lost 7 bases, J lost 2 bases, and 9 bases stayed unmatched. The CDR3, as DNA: TGTGCCAGCACCAACAGGGACAGGGGAGTCACAGATACGCAGTATTTT. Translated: CASTNRDRGVTDTQYF.

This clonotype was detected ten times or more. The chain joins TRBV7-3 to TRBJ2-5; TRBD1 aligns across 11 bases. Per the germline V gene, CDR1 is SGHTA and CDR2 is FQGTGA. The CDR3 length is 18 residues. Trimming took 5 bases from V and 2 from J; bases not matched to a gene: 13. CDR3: CASSPNGGGQGAQETQYF. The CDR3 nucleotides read TGTGCCAGCAGCCCTAATGGCGGTGGACAGGGGGCTCAAGAGACCCAGTACTTC.

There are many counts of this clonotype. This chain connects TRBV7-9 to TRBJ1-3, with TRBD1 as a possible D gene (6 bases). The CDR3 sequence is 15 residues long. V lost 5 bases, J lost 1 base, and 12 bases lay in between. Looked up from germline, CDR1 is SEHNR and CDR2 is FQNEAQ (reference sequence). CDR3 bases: TGTGCCAGCAGCCCCACAGGGTCGTCTGGAAACACCATATATTTT. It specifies CASSPTGSSGNTIYF.

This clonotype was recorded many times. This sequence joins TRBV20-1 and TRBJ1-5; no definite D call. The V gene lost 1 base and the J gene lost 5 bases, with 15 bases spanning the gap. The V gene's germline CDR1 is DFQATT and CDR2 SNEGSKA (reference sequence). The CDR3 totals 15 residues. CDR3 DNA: TGCAGTGCTAGAGGCCGCTCAATCCCCCATCAGCCCCAGCATTTT. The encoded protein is CSARGRSIPHQPQHF.

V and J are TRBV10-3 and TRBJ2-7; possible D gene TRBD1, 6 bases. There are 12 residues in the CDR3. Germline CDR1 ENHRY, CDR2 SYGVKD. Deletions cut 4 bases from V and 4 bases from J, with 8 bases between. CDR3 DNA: TGTGCCATCAGTGCCCAGGGGTACGAGCAGTACTTC. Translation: CAISAQGYEQYF.

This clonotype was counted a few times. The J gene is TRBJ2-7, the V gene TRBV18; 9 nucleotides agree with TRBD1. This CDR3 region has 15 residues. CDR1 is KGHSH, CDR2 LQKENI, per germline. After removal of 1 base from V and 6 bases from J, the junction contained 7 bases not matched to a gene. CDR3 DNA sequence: TGTGCCAGCTCACCACGGGACAGGGAGGGAAGCGAGCAGTACTTC. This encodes CASSPRDREGSEQYF.

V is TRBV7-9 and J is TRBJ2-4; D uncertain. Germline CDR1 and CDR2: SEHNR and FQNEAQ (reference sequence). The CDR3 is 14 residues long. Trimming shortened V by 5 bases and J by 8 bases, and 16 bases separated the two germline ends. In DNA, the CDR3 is TGTGCCAGCAGCGAGCGAGTATCAAATGACATTCAGTACTTC. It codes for CASSERVSNDIQYF.

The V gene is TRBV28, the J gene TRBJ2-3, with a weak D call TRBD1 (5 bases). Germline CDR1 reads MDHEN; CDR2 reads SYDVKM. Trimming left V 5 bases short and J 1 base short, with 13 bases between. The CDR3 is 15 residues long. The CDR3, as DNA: TGTGCCAGCAGTCCCAGACAGCGCGGCACAGATACGCAGTATTTT. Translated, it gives CASSPRQRGTDTQYF.

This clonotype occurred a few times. The CDR3 loop reads CAISELTGVSYEQYF. DNA of the CDR3: TGTGCCATCAGTGAGTTGACAGGGGTCTCCTACGAGCAGTACTTC. The gene calls are TRBV10-3 and TRBJ2-7, with 8 bases aligning to TRBD1. From germline, CDR1 is ENHRY and CDR2 SYGVKD. After removal of 1 base from V and 0 bases from J, the junction contained 2 bases not matched to a gene. This CDR3 has 15 residues.

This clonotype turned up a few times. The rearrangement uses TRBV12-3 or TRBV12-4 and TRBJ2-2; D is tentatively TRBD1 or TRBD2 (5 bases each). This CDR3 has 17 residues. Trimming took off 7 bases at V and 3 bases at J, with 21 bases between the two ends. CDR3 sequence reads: CASKSWRGVGDTGELFF. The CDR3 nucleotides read TGTGCCAGCAAGTCATGGCGAGGGGTCGGTGACACCGGGGAGCTGTTTTTT.